This TCR beta chain appears in the sequencing data of a study of blood T cell repertoires in COVID-19 (dated by TCRdb to the early 2020s). Broadly, across the study: Collaborator samples came from the United States, Italy and Spain and covered acute and convalescent phases of COVID-19. The material from the prospective study consisted of cDNA or gDNA derived from T cells, B-cell-depleted T cells, or PBMCs. The dataset comprised deeply sampled blood TCRbeta repertoires from subjects exposed to, actively infected with, or recovered from COVID-19. The repertoires were released in a freely available public database meant as a resource for research on the immune response to SARS-CoV-2. Samples were obtained from the ongoing ImmuneRACE study (first 160 participants) and from approximately 1,200 subjects provided by 6 global collaborators. Sample metadata almost always included a de-identified subject ID, COVID-19 status, age in years and sex. Where available, HLA class I and class II types were obtained from metadata supplied by the sample provider rather than from assay-based typing. On the study overall, not on this receptor specifically: The amount of clinical and demographic metadata varied by source and participant and was provided uncurated.

The collaborating institutions used their own protocols to collect whole blood in K2EDTA tubes. Collaborator samples were shipped for TCRbeta analysis as frozen whole blood, isolated PBMCs, or DNA extracted from either sample type. TCRbeta CDR3 regions were amplified from genomic DNA using the immunoSEQ Assay, a bias-controlled multiplex PCR. The original pipeline was this. The number of nucleated cells in each sample was estimated by amplification of reference gene primers within the assay. To quantify the absolute abundance of each unique TCRbeta CDR3 rearrangement, sequence reads were collapsed and filtered. For each sample, productive Simpson clonality was calculated as the square root of Simpson's diversity index across productive rearrangements. TCRdb mirrors the immuneACCESS table, restricted to in-frame sequences. Some clones are absent from its copies; in checked studies, under half trace to an unresolved V gene, and the reason for the others is unknown. That table gives V, J and clone size, and the DNA gave D and trimming. In this sample the table shows approximately 85,000 clones, about nine tenths of which occur a single time. About 3% of the sample comes from the top ten.

Concerning this clone itself: The specificity of this receptor is unknown. No qualities accompany the bases; no much larger clone lies one base away.

The CDR3 spans 14 residues, from the cysteine through the phenylalanine. Only the CDR3 region is kept as DNA, spanning 42 bases read in frame from base 1. V is shortened by 6 bases, J by 2 bases, and the region joining them spans 13 bases. Looking up the germline V gene yields CDR1 MNHEY and CDR2 SVGEGT. Sequencing was carried out using peripheral blood. This TCR came from a woman in her forties or fifties with active or convalescent COVID-19. The receptor chain draws on TRBV6-2 or TRBV6-3 and TRBJ1-2; no D gene call is confident. The CDR3 amino acid sequence is: CASSSTLANYGYTF. In nucleotide form, the sequence is TGTGCCAGCAGCTCGACTTTGGCGAACTATGGCTACACCTTC.